A selection of T cell receptor beta chains follows, all from one sample in a study of blood T cell repertoires in COVID-19. Measured with immunoSEQ multiplex PCR; TCRdb has only the in-frame clones, and not every one. The table lists roughly 70,000 clones, 79% of them singletons. The source material was peripheral blood. The receptors come from a woman aged 55-70 years with acute or convalescent COVID-19. Both conserved end residues are part of each CDR3.

v_call	j_call	cdr3_aa
TRBV10-3	TRBJ1-1	CAIKGASGVTEAFF
TRBV12-5	TRBJ2-1	CASGASDEQFF
TRBV11-3	TRBJ1-1	CASQEDRNTEAFF
TRBV6-4	TRBJ1-5	CASSDPGLESNQPQHF
TRBV7-2	TRBJ1-6	CASSPGTGYNSPLHF
TRBV14	TRBJ2-4	CASSQQGSAKNIQYF
TRBV5-5	TRBJ2-6	CASSADRGPTGANVLTF
TRBV7-6	TRBJ2-7	CASSATPGQGTEQYF
TRBV19	TRBJ2-5	CASRQTGGGETQYF
TRBV7-2	TRBJ2-5	CASSWTSGGAETQYF
TRBV4-3	TRBJ1-6	CASSLEQGNNSPLHF
TRBV25-1	TRBJ1-4	CASSELMGRGTNEKLFF
TRBV19	TRBJ2-6	CASSPTGANVLTF
TRBV5-1	TRBJ1-4	CASSSDERKLFF
TRBV9	TRBJ2-3	CASSVNGDGTDTQYF
TRBV5-4	TRBJ1-2	CASSLSGEYGYTF
TRBV18	TRBJ1-4	CASSPPSWAGTGNEKLFF
TRBV27	TRBJ2-1	CASSLGGLSGGAEPYNEQFF